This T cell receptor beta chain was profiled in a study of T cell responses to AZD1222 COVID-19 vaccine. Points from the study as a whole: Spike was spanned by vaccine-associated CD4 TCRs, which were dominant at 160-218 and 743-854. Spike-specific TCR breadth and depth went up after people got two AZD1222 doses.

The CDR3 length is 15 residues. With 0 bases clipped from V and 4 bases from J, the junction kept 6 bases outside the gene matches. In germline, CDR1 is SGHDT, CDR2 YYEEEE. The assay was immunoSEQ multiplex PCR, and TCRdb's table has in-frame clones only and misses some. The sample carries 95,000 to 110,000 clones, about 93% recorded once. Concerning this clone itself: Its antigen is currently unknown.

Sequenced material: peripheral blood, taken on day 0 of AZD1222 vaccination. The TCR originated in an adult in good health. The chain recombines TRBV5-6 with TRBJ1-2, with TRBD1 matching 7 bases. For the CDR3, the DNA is TGTGCCAGCAGCTTGGGGGACAGACCGATCTATGGCTACACCTTC. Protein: CASSLGDRPIYGYTF.